A single T cell receptor beta chain is shown here with its context. Its antigen is unidentified. This entry is derived from a study of regulatory T cells in long-lasting Graves disease. Noted time point: persistent/refractory GD, antithyroid drugs over 5 years with positive TRAb. Following extraction of RNA from PBMCs, that RNA was used to make the TCR library. The germline gives CDR1 LNHNV, CDR2 YYDKDF (reference sequence). The CDR3 extends over 13 amino acids. Trimming pared 6 bases from V and 0 bases from J, leaving 7 bases between. CDR3 regions were amplified by Arm-PCR using iRepertoire HTBI primers to build TCR beta libraries. TCRdb recomputed calls from the multiplex PCR reads with MiXCR, one row per CDR3 protein. The sample comprises around 460,000 distinct CDR3 sequences, 20% to 25% of which are singletons, and about 7% rests with the top ten. General study findings and limits: Relative to new patients (966), persistent patients exhibited greater sharing of public clonotypes (around 2,500).

Sequencing used peripheral blood mononuclear cells (PBMCs), obtained when the disease was refractory, from a patient treated with antithyroid drugs. The chain recombines TRBV15 with TRBJ2-3; D is ambiguous. This receptor was taken from a female donor with Graves disease. The DNA for the CDR3 is TGTGCCACCAGGGTAGCTAGCACAGATACGCAGTATTTT. This encodes CATRVASTDTQYF.